This T cell receptor beta chain was recorded in a study of T-cell memory formation after mild COVID-19. Looking at the study overall: Clustering of TCRs was largely donor specific. Findings and limits, study-wide: Confirmation was lacking for SARS-CoV-2 specificity of second-wave clones that peaked on day 37.

CDR3 size: 11 residues. Trimming cost V 7 bases and J 4 bases, with 7 bases left between them. CDR1 is MNHEY and CDR2 is SVGAGI in the germline V gene. A 5'RACE reaction primed in the constant segment made cDNA libraries of TCR alpha and TCR beta, and these carried sample barcodes and UMIs. TCRdb re-called the 5' RACE reads with MiXCR, one entry per CDR3 protein. Of about 110,000 distinct CDR3 sequences listed, approximately 15% are singletons. Worth noting for this clonotype: Antigen specificity is unknown.

Specimen: PBMCs or a T cell subset sorted from them (not recorded which). This TCR derives from an adult woman who had mild COVID-19 (a few samples of this study predate the infection). Cell type and time point are not known. The rearrangement uses TRBV6-5 and TRBJ2-5; no clear D. The CDR3 loop reads CASNLGETQYF. CDR3 DNA sequence: TGTGCCAGCAACCTAGGAGAGACCCAGTACTTC.